These T cell receptor beta chains were read from a single sample in a study of blood T cells in healthy people across ages. MiXCR, run by TCRdb on the 5' RACE reads, gives a single entry per CDR3 protein. The data hold about 2 million distinct CDR3 sequences, with roughly 49% observed a single time. The specimen was blood. The receptors derive from a woman in her 40s in good health. The conserved cysteine and the conserved F or W are not part of the CDR3 here. D genes are given only for firm matches. Only part of the rows carry a size: once, few, many, or a class if the clone is expanded.

j_call v_call d_call clone_size cdr3_aa
TRBJ2-7 TRBV28 TRBD1 . ASSQPDRAEQY
TRBJ2-7 TRBV6-5 TRBD1 . ASSSPGQNLVEQY
TRBJ1-2 TRBV7-2 . many ASSLGGGGGYT
TRBJ2-5 TRBV20-1 . . SARKVGQRETQY
TRBJ2-5 TRBV5-1 . few ASSPGGGEPGETQY
TRBJ2-3 TRBV12-3/TRBV12-4 . . ACSSYRVPTDTQY
TRBJ1-2 TRBV5-1 TRBD1 . ASSLAQGEGYT
TRBJ2-7 TRBV6-6 . . ASRTTRQGLTYEQY
TRBJ2-3 TRBV2 . . ATLTQDTQY
TRBJ2-7 TRBV6-5 TRBD1 . ASRKQGALNGEQY
TRBJ2-1 TRBV4-3 TRBD2 . ASSRSPGTSNLGEQF
TRBJ2-5 TRBV20-1 . few SARDRLEKY
TRBJ2-5 TRBV11-2 . . ASSRDFTPLLGETQY
TRBJ1-2 TRBV6-5 . . ASRLTQGSGGYT
TRBJ2-3 TRBV29-1 . . SVEVGDTQY
TRBJ2-7 TRBV12-3/TRBV12-4 TRBD1 . ASSPDRVDEQY
TRBJ2-7 TRBV6-5 . . ASSYGRPPYNEQY
TRBJ2-3 TRBV7-9 TRBD1 . ASSLGGQGIVRTDTQY
TRBJ2-7 TRBV4-3 . few ASSQTPQGYYEQY
TRBJ1-3 TRBV20-1 . . SASGPSSGNTIY
. TRBV6-2/TRBV6-3 . . ASRRGAGIFDEQY
TRBJ2-1 TRBV7-2 TRBD2 . ASSLVAGLAGGHAYNEQF
TRBJ1-5 TRBV27 . . ASSSHRVGSNQPQH
. TRBV20-1 . . SARLSTRETQY
TRBJ1-1 TRBV6-2/TRBV6-3 . . ASSLHWRNTEAF
TRBJ2-2 TRBV14 . few ASSQWAGELF
TRBJ2-7 TRBV28 TRBD1 many ASSFPGTGSYEQY
TRBJ1-4 TRBV29-1 . . SVAGKSGEKLF
TRBJ1-2 TRBV3-1 TRBD1 . ASSRDGTAYGYT
TRBJ2-3 TRBV10-3 . few AIRNGLADTQY
TRBJ2-7 TRBV6-6 . . ASSKGGRNYEQY
TRBJ1-4 TRBV5-1 . . ASSLAGTSATNEKLF
TRBJ2-5 TRBV7-7 TRBD2 few ASSYGTSAPQETQY
TRBJ2-3 TRBV7-3 . few ASSTTAGTQY
TRBJ1-2 TRBV20-1 . once SARGREENNYGYT
TRBJ1-2 TRBV7-2 TRBD1 . ASSPPGTGVSYGYT
TRBJ1-2 TRBV4-1 . . ASSQPKGYYGYT
TRBJ2-3 TRBV20-1 . few SAPLLDTDTQY
. TRBV13 TRBD2 . ASSAVRLAGETQY
TRBJ2-1 TRBV20-1 . . SVSQSNEQF
TRBJ2-1 TRBV18 . . ASSPPGGLMNEQF
. TRBV28 TRBD1 . ASSFSGQGKETQY
TRBJ2-7 TRBV28 . few ASSFTGPNYEQY
TRBJ1-6 TRBV4-1 TRBD1 . ASSHASALGTGYNSPLH
TRBJ2-7 TRBV6-5 . . ASSVVGTASYEQY
TRBJ1-2 TRBV20-1 . . SAPQGANYGYT
TRBJ2-3 TRBV20-1 . few SAAAPDGTDTQY
TRBJ2-5 TRBV20-1 TRBD2 few SASSGGAGEQY
TRBJ2-3 TRBV7-2 TRBD2 . ASSPRGVGGGKDTQY
TRBJ2-3 TRBV4-1 TRBD2 . ASSQDLAGGADTQY